A single sample is the source of the 30 T cell receptor beta chains below, sequenced in a study of neurological immune-mediated disorders. TCRdb reprocessed the 5' RACE reads with MiXCR, giving one entry per CDR3 protein. The sample includes around 66,000 distinct CDR3 sequences, roughly 4.9% of them seen just once. Sequencing was performed on PBMCs. The receptor source for this set is a woman between 70 and 85 years old with multiple sclerosis.

This clonotype was counted at least ten times. The CDR3 DNA reads as TGCAGTGCTAGAGGGGGAGTGGGTCCTGAAGCTTTCTTT. Translation gives CSARGGVGPEAFF. The genes are TRBV20-1 and TRBJ1-1; D not certain. The CDR3 is made up of 13 amino acids. Germline V CDR1 and CDR2: DFQATT, SNEGSKA (reference sequence). The germline V and J ends were trimmed by 1 base and 6 bases, with 12 bases remaining between them.

This clonotype has ten or more counts. The genes are TRBV6-5 and TRBJ2-5; D not resolved. Germline CDR1 reads MNHEY; CDR2 reads SVGAGI. V was trimmed by 6 bases and J by 7 bases, leaving 15 bases between them. The CDR3 consists of 13 residues. The CDR3: CASSLPSKGTQYF. CDR3 bases: TGTGCCAGCAGCCTACCCTCCAAGGGGACCCAGTACTTC.

This clonotype occurred many times. The V call is TRBV11-2, the J call TRBJ2-1, with TRBD2 identical over 13 bases. The J segment lost 4 bases and the V segment lost 4 bases, leaving 1 base of the junction unmatched. Germline CDR1 SGHAT, CDR2 FQNNGV. CDR3 size: 15 residues. CDR3 nucleotide sequence: TGTGCCAGCAGCTCGGGACTAGCGGGGTACAATGAGCAGTTCTTC. This encodes CASSSGLAGYNEQFF.

This clonotype appeared many times. The chain links TRBV12-3 or TRBV12-4 to TRBJ2-5; no definite D call. Trimming took off 5 bases at V and 5 bases at J, with 9 bases between the two ends. The CDR3 is made up of 12 amino acids. In nucleotides, the CDR3 is TGTGCCAGCAGTAGTATCGTGGAGACCCAGTACTTC. It codes for CASSSIVETQYF.

The chain combines TRBV7-2 with TRBJ2-7; D unresolved. V gave up 5 bases and J gave up 4 bases, with 12 bases separating them. This CDR3 region has 13 residues. Germline lookup yields CDR1 SGHTA and CDR2 FQGNSA. CDR3 protein: CASSPRVTYEQYF. Written as DNA, the CDR3 is TGTGCCAGCAGCCCTCGGGTTACGTACGAGCAGTACTTC.

This clonotype was counted at least ten times. The chain joins TRBV20-1 to TRBJ2-7, with 7 bases that match TRBD2. After removal of 4 bases from V and 2 bases from J, the junction contained 11 bases not matched to a gene. CDR1 DFQATT and CDR2 SNEGSKA come from the germline V gene (reference sequence). The CDR3 sequence is 15 residues long. CDR3 coding DNA: TGCAGTGCTATCCAGCGGGGCCGAATAACCTACGAGCAGTACTTC. This translates into CSAIQRGRITYEQYF.

This clonotype was counted ten times or more. This chain uses TRBV7-2 with TRBJ2-3; 9 bases align to TRBD2. Germline V CDR1 and CDR2: SGHTA, FQGNSA. With V trimmed by 1 base and J by 2 bases, 7 bases remained unmatched. The CDR3 runs to 17 residues. CDR3 bases: TGTGCCAGCAGCTTAGACGGGCTAGCGGGGAACACAGATACGCAGTATTTT. Translated, it gives CASSLDGLAGNTDTQYF.

This clonotype came up a few times. A read error may explain this, as a much larger clone is one base away. The V and J genes are TRBV20-1 and TRBJ2-5; TRBD1 matches 7 bases. V lost 2 bases, J lost 2 bases, and 11 bases stayed unmatched. Germline V lookup: CDR1 DFQATT, CDR2 SNEGSKA (reference sequence). The CDR3 covers 16 residues. The CDR3: CSARPFTTGEQETQYF. DNA of the CDR3: TGCAGTGCTAGACCGTTTACAACAGGGGAACAAGAGACCCAGTACTTC.

This clonotype was counted at least ten times. The chain has TRBV7-2 and TRBJ2-3; no clear D. V dropped 3 bases and J dropped 3 bases, with 10 bases sitting between them. Germline assignment: CDR1 SGHTA and CDR2 FQGNSA. This CDR3 is 14 amino acids long. The CDR3 protein is CASSLRDETDTQYF. The CDR3 DNA sequence: TGTGCCAGCAGCTTGCGAGACGAAACAGATACGCAGTATTTT.

This clonotype was recorded many times. V usage is TRBV5-1 and J usage is TRBJ2-7; D is undetermined. In germline, CDR1 is SGHRS, CDR2 YFSETQ. The V end lost 3 bases, the J end lost 1 base, and 11 bases lay between the germline ends. This CDR3 is built from 14 residues. The CDR3 protein is CASSSMSSSYEQYF. The CDR3, as DNA: TGCGCCAGCAGCTCGATGTCTAGTTCCTACGAGCAGTACTTC.

This clonotype was observed many times. The chain couples TRBV6-5 to TRBJ1-1; 8 nucleotides agree with TRBD1. Germline V CDR1 and CDR2: MNHEY, SVGAGI. The CDR3 consists of 13 residues. The junction had 7 bases not matched to a gene; V was cut back by 5 bases and J by 8 bases. The CDR3 loop is CASSLAGGAEAFF. The CDR3, as DNA: TGTGCCAGCAGTCTAGCAGGGGGCGCGGAAGCTTTCTTT.

In the case of this clonotype: A much larger clone lies one base from this, so it may be a read error. The CDR3 loop reads CSVLARRATNGKLFF. The CDR3 DNA is TGCAGCGTTTTGGCCCGACGGGCAACTAATGGAAAACTGTTTTTT. The chain carries TRBV29-1 and TRBJ1-4; D gene unclear. CDR1 and CDR2 from the germline V gene are SQVTM and ANQGSEA. The CDR3 totals 15 residues.

The table lists this clonotype with many counts. V and J are TRBV7-2 and TRBJ1-2, with D possibly being TRBD1 (5 bases). The V end lost 1 base, the J end lost 4 bases, and 22 bases lay between the germline ends. This CDR3 has 18 amino acids. Germline CDR1 is SGHTA and CDR2 is FQGNSA. In nucleotides, the CDR3 is TGTGCCAGCAGCTTAGAACCCCTGGTGGGGGTCAGCTTCTATGGCTACACCTTC. Its protein product is CASSLEPLVGVSFYGYTF.

This clonotype was detected ten times or more. The chain couples TRBV7-2 to TRBJ2-1; TRBD2 might be the D (6 bases). V was cut by 5 bases and J by 0 bases, with 11 bases left in between. The CDR3 length is 15 residues. Germline CDR1 and CDR2: SGHTA and FQGNSA. As DNA, the CDR3 is TGTGCCAGCAGCCAGTCCGGGAGCTCCTACAATGAGCAGTTCTTC. Its protein product is CASSQSGSSYNEQFF.

This clonotype was detected a few times. CDR3 protein: CASSYKGSSEQYF. In DNA, the CDR3 is TGTGCCAGCAGTTACAAGGGTAGCAGCGAGCAGTACTTC. The chain has TRBV6-2 or TRBV6-3 and TRBJ2-7; no definite D call. Trimming cost V 2 bases and J 6 bases, with 11 bases left between them. Germline CDR1 is MNHEY and CDR2 is SVGEGT. The CDR3 runs 13 residues.

The V call is TRBV30, the J call TRBJ1-1; 9 bases agree with TRBD1. Germline values: CDR1 GTSNPN, CDR2 SVGIG (reference sequence). The CDR3 length is 14 residues. The V segment lost 3 bases and the J segment 1 base; nucleotides outside the gene matches: 3. The CDR3 here is CAWRDRGTNTEAFF. CDR3 DNA sequence: TGTGCCTGGAGGGACAGGGGAACGAACACTGAAGCTTTCTTT.

In this sample, this clonotype turned up many times. The chain couples TRBV7-6 to TRBJ2-1; D is unclear. The length of the CDR3 is 15 residues. V was shortened by 1 base and J by 0 bases, with 7 bases between the two germline ends. Per the germline V gene, CDR1 is SGHVS and CDR2 is FNYEAQ. Here the CDR3 reads CASSLGMSSYNEQFF. CDR3 DNA: TGTGCCAGCAGCTTAGGAATGAGCTCCTACAATGAGCAGTTCTTC.

This clonotype was picked up many times. The rearrangement uses TRBV5-1 and TRBJ2-3; 11 positions agree with TRBD2. The CDR3 runs to 17 residues. V lost 0 bases to trimming and J lost 1 base; unmatched junction nucleotides: 4. The germline gives CDR1 SGHRS, CDR2 YFSETQ. The CDR3 is CASSLATSGSGTDTQYF. CDR3 coding DNA: TGCGCCAGCAGCTTGGCAACTAGCGGGAGTGGCACAGATACGCAGTATTTT.

This clonotype showed up many times. This rearrangement joins TRBV3-1 to TRBJ2-2; 11 nucleotides align to TRBD2. Looked up from germline, CDR1 is LGHDT and CDR2 is YNNKEL (reference sequence). Trimming removed 6 bases from V and 7 bases from J; junction bases left unmatched: 10. This CDR3 has 16 amino acids. CDR3 in DNA: TGTGCCAGCAGAATAATAGCGGGAGGGCTGATCGGGGAGCTGTTTTTT. The encoded protein is CASRIIAGGLIGELFF.

This clonotype was seen a few times. The chain has TRBV20-1 and TRBJ1-2; D call uncertain. Germline assignment: CDR1 DFQATT and CDR2 SNEGSKA (reference sequence). The CDR3 loop spans 15 amino acids. V lost 6 bases, J lost 3 bases, and 20 bases lay in between. CDR3 amino acids: CSARPAASPYYGYTF. CDR3 DNA: TGCAGTGCCAGACCTGCTGCCTCTCCCTACTATGGCTACACCTTC.

This clonotype has at least ten counts. This chain joins TRBV7-2 and TRBJ2-7; D remains ambiguous. V was trimmed by 5 bases and J by 6 bases, leaving 14 bases between them. Per the germline V gene, CDR1 is SGHTA and CDR2 is FQGNSA. This CDR3 is built from 13 residues. The DNA for the CDR3 is TGTGCCAGCAGCCAAAGCCCTACTGGCGAGCAGTACTTC. This translates into CASSQSPTGEQYF. The full variable domain, in which reference TRBV7-2 and TRBJ2-7 provide the parts outside the CDR3, is GAGVSQSPSNKVTEKGKDVELRCDPISGHTALYWYRQSLGQGLEFLIYFQGNSAPDKSGLPSDRFSAERTGGSVSTLTIQRTQQEDSAVYLCASSQSPTGEQYFGPGTRLTVT.

Ten or more counts support this clonotype. This chain uses TRBV24-1 with TRBJ2-2; 12 bases match TRBD2. With 2 bases clipped from V and 5 bases from J, the junction kept 8 bases outside the gene matches. This CDR3 region has 18 residues. Germline V gene sequence: CDR1 KGHDR, CDR2 SFDVKD. The CDR3 nucleotides are TGTGCCACCAGTGATTCCCGTCCCGGACTAGCGGGGACCGGGGAGCTGTTTTTT. Protein product: CATSDSRPGLAGTGELFF.

Many counts were recorded for this clonotype. This chain connects TRBV2 to TRBJ2-1; 7 nucleotides match TRBD2. Germline V gene sequence: CDR1 SNHLY, CDR2 FYNNEI. V shed 5 bases, J shed 2 bases, and the junction held 6 bases outside the gene matches. The CDR3 length is 15 residues. CDR3 sequence reads: CASSSGGGTYNEQFF. CDR3 nucleotides: TGTGCCAGCAGTTCGGGGGGAGGCACCTACAATGAGCAGTTCTTC.

This clonotype was detected ten times or more. For the CDR3, the DNA is TGCAGTGCTAGAGATAGGACTAGCCTGGGGTACGTTGGGCAGTTCTTC. Protein: CSARDRTSLGYVGQFF. The rearrangement uses TRBV20-1 and TRBJ2-1, with TRBD2 matching 8 bases. V shed 0 bases, J shed 12 bases, and the junction held 16 bases outside the gene matches. Germline CDR1 and CDR2: DFQATT and SNEGSKA (reference sequence). This CDR3 is built from 16 residues.

This clonotype appeared many times. The CDR3 loop is CASSSVGGNSPLHF. The CDR3 nucleotides read TGTGCCAGCAGCTCTGTCGGGGGGAATTCACCCCTCCACTTT. V gene TRBV9 combines with J gene TRBJ1-6; tentatively, D is TRBD1 (5 bases). The germline gives CDR1 SGDLS, CDR2 YYNGEE. Trimming shortened V by 4 bases and J by 7 bases, and 12 bases separated the two germline ends. CDR3 length equals 14 residues. Full variable domain (rest looked up from reference TRBV9 and TRBJ1-6): DSGVTQTPKHLITATGQRVTLRCSPRSGDLSVYWYQQSLDQGLQFLIQYYNGEERAKGNILERFSAQQFPDLHSELNLSSLELGDSALYFCASSSVGGNSPLHFGNGTRLTVT.

This clonotype was seen many times. The chain links TRBV5-1 to TRBJ1-6; 9 bases are shared with TRBD1. The CDR3 totals 17 residues. Germline V gene lookup returns CDR1 SGHRS and CDR2 YFSETQ. The V gene end was trimmed by 3 bases and the J gene end by 10 bases; junction bases not matched to a gene: 14. Here the CDR3 reads CASSSAPKTGGGSPLHF. CDR3 in DNA: TGCGCCAGCAGCTCGGCTCCAAAAACAGGGGGCGGATCACCCCTCCACTTT.

A few counts support this clonotype. This may come from a read error, since a much larger clone is one base off. V gene TRBV12-3 or TRBV12-4 combines with J gene TRBJ1-1; TRBD1 aligns across 8 bases. The CDR3 consists of 15 residues. The V and J ends lost 4 bases and 1 base, in that order; junction bases with no gene match: 5. CDR3 in DNA: TGTGCCAGCAGTTACTGGACAGGGAGGAACACTGAAGCTTTCTTT. Translating gives CASSYWTGRNTEAFF.

This clonotype was observed many times. This chain connects TRBV6-5 to TRBJ1-1; D perhaps matches TRBD1 (6 bases). CDR1 is MNHEY and CDR2 is SVGAGI in the germline V gene. V lost 6 bases and J 3 bases, leaving 14 bases between the germline ends. The CDR3 extends over 14 amino acids. Written as DNA, the CDR3 is TGTGCCAGCAGCTTCAGGGGTGAAGACACTGAAGCTTTCTTT. Encoded protein: CASSFRGEDTEAFF.

This clonotype showed up just a few times. Its ends do not fully match the called genes, so a read error is possible. The chain has TRBV24-1 and TRBJ1-2, with no clear D. The CDR3 is 12 residues long. Looked up from germline, CDR1 is KGHDR and CDR2 is SFDVKD. The CDR3: CATSDPNYGYTF. The CDR3 bases are TGTGCCACCAGTGATCCTAATTATGGCTACACCTTC.

The table lists this clonotype with many counts. The gene calls are TRBV9 and TRBJ2-1, with 7 bases lining up with TRBD2. Germline CDR1 SGDLS, CDR2 YYNGEE. The CDR3 runs to 15 residues. Losses at the gene ends were 5 bases for V and 1 base for J; bases not matched to a gene: 6. CDR3 nucleotide sequence: TGTGCCAGCAGTCCGAGCGGGGAGTCCTACAATGAGCAGTTCTTC. It yields the protein CASSPSGESYNEQFF.